This T cell receptor (beta chain) was recovered during a study of cytomegalovirus exposure and HLA in healthy donors. Overall study context: Samples from HLA-typed donors yielded approximately 88 million unique TCRs in an early data release.

It was with 60 Vbeta and 13 Jbeta primers that the PCR ran. Using immunoSEQ multiplex PCR, the repertoire was profiled, and TCRdb retains in-frame clones only, with some absent. The sample holds around 94,000 clones; 75% to 90% are singletons and the top ten take roughly 2.6%. Trimming stripped 6 bases from V and 5 bases from J, with 16 bases between. The CDR3 extends over 14 amino acids. Germline V CDR1 and CDR2: SGDLS, YYNGEE. With regard to this clone: No antigen is known for it.

Findings of the study overall: Later on, an analysis found that several of the most significant clusters appeared to be linked to common viral pathogens, which included parvovirus B19. Donors were assumed by presence/absence analyses to have roughly uniform sequencing depth. Rarity characterized most TCR sequences, yet some public TCRs appeared in many donors.

Sequencing was done on a sample of PBMCs. The source of this sequence is a man aged 40-55 years in good health and CMV-seronegative. This chain joins TRBV9 and TRBJ2-3; possibly TRBD2 for D (7 bases). CDR3 region: CASIRGGARDTQYF. For the CDR3, the DNA is TGTGCCAGCATAAGGGGGGGGGCAAGAGATACGCAGTATTTT.